This TCR beta chain was retrieved from a study of T cell responses to AZD1222 COVID-19 vaccine. The CDR3 loop spans 18 amino acids. Germline-derived CDR1 and CDR2 are MNHNS and SASEGT. V lost 3 bases and J lost 3; bases outside the gene matches: 13. Here immunoSEQ multiplex PCR was the method, and the copy in TCRdb shows in-frame clones only, minus some. The table lists 95,000 to 100,000 clones, approximately 90% of them singletons. Study findings and constraints: Regions 160-218 and 743-854 held dominance among vaccine-associated CD4 TCRs, which spanned spike.

Turning to this clone: Antigen unknown.

This receptor was identified in an adult in good health. The chain joins TRBV6-1 to TRBJ2-7; TRBD1 agrees at 11 bases. The material was peripheral blood, obtained on day 0 of AZD1222 vaccination. CDR3 nucleotides: TGTGCCAGCAGTGACATAGGCGGGACAGGGGGAACTTTCTACGAGCAGTACTTC. Its translation is CASSDIGGTGGTFYEQYF.